The rows below give T cell receptor beta chains drawn from one sample of a study of cytomegalovirus exposure and HLA in healthy donors. Assay used: immunoSEQ multiplex PCR; TCRdb lists only in-frame clones, some missing. The sample yields some 180,000 clones, about 80% seen once. Sequenced material: PBMCs. The receptors shown here come from a woman in her twenties or thirties in good health and CMV-seronegative. Both conserved end residues are part of each CDR3. The order of the fields is J gene, D gene, V gene, clone size, CDR3 DNA, CDR3 protein. D genes are given only for firm matches. Size is stated for part of the rows, as once, few or many counts, or as a class when the clone is expanded.

>TRBJ2-3|TRBD1|TRBV29-1|once
TGCACCACTGACAGGGGGACAGATACGCAGTATTTT
CTTDRGTDTQYF
>TRBJ1-5|NA|TRBV9|NA
TGTGCCAGCAGCGCCCAAGGGGGCAATCAGCCCCAGCATTTT
CASSAQGGNQPQHF
>TRBJ2-7|NA|TRBV5-1|NA
TGCGCCAGCAGCTTGGGCGGAAGGGGTTTGTACGAGCAGTACTTC
CASSLGGRGLYEQYF
>TRBJ1-2|NA|TRBV5-6|NA
TGTGCCAGCAGCCCGCCCCCGGGACACCAAAAGGAGCCCTATGGCTACACCTTC
CASSPPPGHQKEPYGYTF
>TRBJ1-1|NA|TRBV18|few
TGTGCCAGCTCACCACCGGGCTTCGGGGGAAACACTGAAGCTTTCTTT
CASSPPGFGGNTEAFF
>TRBJ1-4|NA|TRBV5-1|NA
TGCGCCAGCAGCTTGGGACAGCTAAATGAAAAACTGTTTTTT
CASSLGQLNEKLFF
>TRBJ2-5|NA|TRBV7-2|once
TGTGCCAGCAGCCGAGTAATACGCCAAGAGACCCAGTACTTC
CASSRVIRQETQYF
>TRBJ2-1|NA|TRBV12-5|NA
TGTGCTAGTGGTGCCGTGTCGGGAGAGCAGTTCTTC
CASGAVSGEQFF
>TRBJ2-7|NA|TRBV11-3|NA
TGTGCCAGCAGCTTAGGAACAGGACCCTACGAGCAGTACTTC
CASSLGTGPYEQYF
>TRBJ1-5|NA|TRBV2|NA
TGTGCCAGCAGTGCGACCCCACCTAGCGACCCCGCACGGCCCCAGCATTTT
CASSATPPSDPARPQHF
>TRBJ2-3|NA|TRBV4-2|few
TGTGCCAGCAGCCAAAAACTAGCTGGGGACCTAGATACGCAGTATTTT
CASSQKLAGDLDTQYF
>TRBJ2-7|NA|TRBV5-1|NA
TGCGCCAGCAGCGATTATCCTAGCGGAGCAGGGGCCTACGAGCAGTACTTC
CASSDYPSGAGAYEQYF
>TRBJ2-2|NA|TRBV4-2|NA
TGTGCCAGCAGCCACTCGGAGGGCACCGGGGAGCTGTTTTTT
CASSHSEGTGELFF
>TRBJ1-1|NA|TRBV30|NA
TGTGCCTGGATAATGCGGGAGAACACTGAAGCTTTCTTT
CAWIMRENTEAFF
>TRBJ1-1|TRBD1|TRBV29-1|NA
TGCAGCGGCCGGGACAGGGTAATAACTGAAGCTTTCTTT
CSGRDRVITEAFF
>TRBJ2-1|TRBD2|TRBV29-1|NA
TGCAGCGTTCCGGGACTAGCGACCAATGAGCAGTTCTTC
CSVPGLATNEQFF
>TRBJ1-2|NA|TRBV19|once
TGTGCCAGTAGTACAGGGGCCGGGACTAACTATGGCTACCCCTTC
CASSTGAGTNYGYPF
>TRBJ2-7|NA|TRBV2|NA
TGTGCCAGCAGTGAGTCGGTACAGAGCAACTCCTACGAGCAGTACTTC
CASSESVQSNSYEQYF
>TRBJ2-1|NA|TRBV2|NA
TGTGCCAGCATCCATGGACAGCTCTACAATGAGCAGTTCTTC
CASIHGQLYNEQFF
>TRBJ1-2|TRBD1|TRBV6-6|NA
TGTGCCAGCAGCCTCAGGGGGGTTCGAGGCTACACCTTC
CASSLRGVRGYTF
>TRBJ2-7|TRBD1|TRBV5-1|NA
TGCGCCAGCAGCTTCGGGACAGGGGGCGTCGAGCAGTACTTC
CASSFGTGGVEQYF
>TRBJ2-1|TRBD2|TRBV30|NA
TGTGCCTGGGTTTCCCGGGGCGGGAGGGCCTTAAATGAGCAGTTCTTC
CAWVSRGGRALNEQFF
>TRBJ1-2|TRBD1|TRBV28|NA
TGTGCCAGCAGTTTTCCCGGGACAGGGTGGGGCTACACCTTC
CASSFPGTGWGYTF
>TRBJ2-2|TRBD2|TRBV5-1|NA
TGCGCCAGCCAGGGCGGGGGTAACACCGGGGAGCTGTTTTTT
CASQGGGNTGELFF
>TRBJ2-1|TRBD2|TRBV30|NA
TGTGCCTGGAAAATGGTGTTAGCGGGAGTGTTTAACAATGAGCAGTTCTTC
CAWKMVLAGVFNNEQFF
>TRBJ2-7|NA|TRBV7-9|NA
TGTGCCAGCAGCTTATACAGTTCCTACGAGCAGTACTTC
CASSLYSSYEQYF
>TRBJ1-1|NA|TRBV7-9|NA
TGTTCCAGCAGCTTAGGGCAGGGCCCAGCTTTCTTT
CSSSLGQGPAFF
>TRBJ2-7|TRBD1|TRBV5-8|NA
TGTGCCAGCAGCTGGACAGGGGTCTATCACCCCTACGAGCAGTACTTC
CASSWTGVYHPYEQYF
>TRBJ2-5|TRBD2|TRBV11-1|NA
TGTGCCAGCAGCGCACAGCGGGACTACCAAGAGACCCAGTACTTC
CASSAQRDYQETQYF
>TRBJ2-1|NA|TRBV30|NA
TGTGCCTGGAGTGGCGGCAGTACCTACAATGAGCAGTTCTTC
CAWSGGSTYNEQFF
>TRBJ2-7|NA|TRBV20-1|NA
TGCGCGGCCACCTACGAGCAGTACTTC
CAATYEQYF
>TRBJ1-5|NA|TRBV2|NA
TGTGCCAGCAGTGATATAAGCAATCAGCCCCAGCATTTT
CASSDISNQPQHF
>TRBJ2-1|TRBD2|TRBV10-3|NA
TGTGCCATCAGTGATGGTAGCGGGAGGGCCATGGTCCGGCTTGAGCAGTTCTTC
CAISDGSGRAMVRLEQFF
>TRBJ2-7|NA|TRBV7-8|NA
TGTGCCAGCAGCCAGGGACACTACGAGCAGTACTTC
CASSQGHYEQYF
>TRBJ1-3|NA|TRBV19|once
TGTGCCAGTAAGGTACAGCTCGGATCCGGAAACACCATATATTTT
CASKVQLGSGNTIYF
>TRBJ2-2|TRBD1|TRBV7-9|NA
TGTGCCAGCAGCACACCGGGACAGGGGGCACCCACCGGGGAGCTGTTTTTT
CASSTPGQGAPTGELFF
>TRBJ2-7|NA|TRBV27|NA
TGTGCCAGCAGTCCCCTCCGCTCCGGCGAGCAGTACTTC
CASSPLRSGEQYF